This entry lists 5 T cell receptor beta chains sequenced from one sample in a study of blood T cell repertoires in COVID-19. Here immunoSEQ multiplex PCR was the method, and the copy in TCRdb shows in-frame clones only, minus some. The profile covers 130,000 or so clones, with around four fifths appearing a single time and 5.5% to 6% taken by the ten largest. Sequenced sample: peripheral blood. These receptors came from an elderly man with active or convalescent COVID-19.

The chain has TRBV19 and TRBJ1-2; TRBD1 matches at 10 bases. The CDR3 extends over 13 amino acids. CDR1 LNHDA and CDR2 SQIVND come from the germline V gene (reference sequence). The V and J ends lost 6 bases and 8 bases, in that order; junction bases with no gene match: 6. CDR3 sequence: CASSTGTGVGYTF. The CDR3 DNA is TGTGCCAGTAGCACCGGGACAGGGGTCGGCTACACCTTC.

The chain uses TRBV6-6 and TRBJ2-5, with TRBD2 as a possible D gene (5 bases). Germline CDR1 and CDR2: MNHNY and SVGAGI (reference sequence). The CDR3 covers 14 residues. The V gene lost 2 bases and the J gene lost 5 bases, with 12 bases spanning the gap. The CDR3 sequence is CASSYQEERETQYF. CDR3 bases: TGTGCCAGCAGTTACCAGGAGGAGCGGGAGACCCAGTACTTC.

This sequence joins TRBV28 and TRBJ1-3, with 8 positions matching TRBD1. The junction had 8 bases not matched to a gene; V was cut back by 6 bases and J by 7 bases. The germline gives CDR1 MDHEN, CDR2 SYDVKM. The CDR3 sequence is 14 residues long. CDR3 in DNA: TGTGCCAGCAGCTCGGGACAGGAGAGGAACACCATATATTTT. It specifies CASSSGQERNTIYF.

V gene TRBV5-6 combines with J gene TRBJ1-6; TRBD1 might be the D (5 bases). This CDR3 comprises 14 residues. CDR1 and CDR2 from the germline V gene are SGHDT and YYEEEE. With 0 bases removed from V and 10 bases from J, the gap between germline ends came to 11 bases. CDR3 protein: CASSLVGQGSPLHF. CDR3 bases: TGTGCCAGCAGCTTGGTTGGCCAGGGATCACCCCTCCACTTT.

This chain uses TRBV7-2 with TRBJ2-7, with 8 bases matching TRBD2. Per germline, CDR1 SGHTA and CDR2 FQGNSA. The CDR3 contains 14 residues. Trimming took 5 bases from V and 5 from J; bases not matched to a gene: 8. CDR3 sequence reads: CASSINLGGDEQYF. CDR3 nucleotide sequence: TGTGCCAGCAGCATTAATCTCGGGGGGGACGAGCAGTACTTC.